This T cell receptor beta chain is from a study of T cell repertoires in cytomegalovirus infection. MiXCR, run by TCRdb on the reads, gives a single entry per CDR3 protein. The table lists some 900,000 distinct CDR3 sequences, 32% of them singletons. About this clonotype itself: Its antigen is unidentified.

This clonotype was sampled from a human donor in good health (CMV status not recorded). Some clones in this sample may be carry-over from other donors' samples. The sequencing here drew on cultured CD8+ T cells from PBMCs, taken from culture after CMV antigen stimulation.

CDR3 protein: CASTGTSLHYNEQFF. DNA for the CDR3: TGTGCCAGCACCGGGACCAGCCTCCATTACAATGAGCAGTTCTTC. The V gene is TRBV7-9, the J gene TRBJ2-1, with D perhaps assigned TRBD1 or TRBD2 (5 bases each). The V and J ends lost 7 bases and 4 bases respectively, with 17 bases between them. The CDR3 contains 15 residues. The V gene's germline CDR1 is SEHNR and CDR2 FQNEAQ (reference sequence).